Following are 29 T cell receptor beta chains from one sample sequenced in a study of T cells in Graves' hyperthyroidism and ophthalmopathy. RNA transcripts gave rise to amplified TCR beta CDR3 regions. The HTBI primer set served for first-round RT-PCR of the TCR CDR3. TCRdb re-analysed the multiplex PCR reads in MiXCR, keeping a single row per CDR3 protein. The repertoire includes a few hundred thousand distinct CDR3 sequences, roughly 14% of them detected once, and around 7.3% sits in the top ten. Material: blood. The receptors derive from a woman aged 25 to 39 with Graves' hyperthyroidism.

The chain combines TRBV20-1 with TRBJ1-1; weak D call: TRBD1 (5 bases). V gave up 1 base and J gave up 3 bases, with 12 bases separating them. Germline CDR1 DFQATT, CDR2 SNEGSKA (reference sequence). This CDR3 is 14 amino acids long. CDR3 sequence reads: CSARGGGWYTEAFF. The CDR3 bases are TGCAGTGCTAGAGGCGGGGGGTGGTACACTGAAGCTTTCTTT.

This clonotype was observed a handful of times. CDR3: CASSQGLAGVLYNEQFF. For the CDR3, the DNA is TGCGCCAGCAGCCAAGGACTAGCGGGAGTCCTTTACAATGAGCAGTTCTTC. The genes are TRBV4-1 and TRBJ2-1; 12 nucleotides line up with TRBD2. With 1 base clipped from V and 4 bases from J, the junction kept 5 bases outside the gene matches. This CDR3 has 17 residues. Germline V lookup: CDR1 MGHRA, CDR2 YSYEKL.

This clonotype was picked up many times. The rearrangement uses TRBV2 and TRBJ2-7; D is possibly TRBD1 (6 bases). The CDR3 consists of 13 residues. CDR1 and CDR2 (germline): SNHLY, FYNNEI. Deletions cut 6 bases from V and 4 bases from J, with 13 bases between. This chain's CDR3 is CASRAGDRYEQYF. CDR3 nucleotide sequence: TGTGCCAGCAGGGCAGGGGATCGGTACGAGCAGTACTTC.

In this sample, this clonotype turned up many times. CDR3 residues: CASSQGGGVFTEAFF. The CDR3 DNA reads TGTGCCAGCAGCCAAGGCGGGGGAGTGTTCACTGAAGCTTTCTTT. The chain carries TRBV3-1 and TRBJ1-1; a possible D gene is TRBD1 (5 bases). This CDR3 comprises 15 residues. Germline CDR1 LGHDT, CDR2 YNNKEL (reference sequence). V was clipped by 1 base and J by 4 bases, with 13 bases between them.

This clonotype was seen at least ten times. The rearrangement joins TRBV12-3 or TRBV12-4 to TRBJ2-7, with unresolved D. There are 11 residues in the CDR3. V was clipped by 6 bases and J by 6 bases, with 9 bases between them. CDR3: CASSWETEQYF. The CDR3 DNA follows: TGTGCCAGCAGCTGGGAAACCGAGCAGTACTTC.

The table lists this clonotype with many counts. V gene TRBV30 combines with J gene TRBJ2-1; D possibly matches TRBD1 or TRBD2 (5 bases each). Per the germline V gene, CDR1 is GTSNPN and CDR2 is SVGIG (reference sequence). The CDR3 runs to 14 residues. V gave up 3 bases and J gave up 4 bases, with 13 bases separating them. CDR3 protein: CAWSRWDPYNEQFF. The CDR3 DNA reads as TGTGCCTGGAGCCGATGGGACCCATACAATGAGCAGTTCTTC. The variable domain in full, with the rest retrieved from reference TRBV30 and TRBJ2-1, is SQTIHQWPATLVQPVGSPLSLECTVEGTSNPNLYWYRQAAGRGLQLLFYSVGIGQISSEVPQNLSASRPQDRQFILSSKKLLLSDSGFYLCAWSRWDPYNEQFFGPGTRLTVL.

The rearrangement joins TRBV4-2 to TRBJ2-7; D is possibly TRBD1 or TRBD2 (5 bases each). This CDR3 comprises 13 residues. Germline CDR1 reads LGHNA; CDR2 reads YNFKEQ. Trimming left V 3 bases short and J 9 bases short, with 15 bases between. CDR3 region: CASSQGPVMGQYF. The CDR3 DNA sequence: TGTGCCAGCAGCCAGGGACCAGTGATGGGGCAGTACTTC.

The table lists this clonotype with many counts. V usage is TRBV20-1 and J usage is TRBJ2-2; D unresolved. This CDR3 comprises 13 residues. V lost 7 bases and J 4 bases, leaving 13 bases between the germline ends. Germline lookup yields CDR1 DFQATT and CDR2 SNEGSKA (reference sequence). The CDR3 DNA follows: TGCAGTGTTGCTAGTTTGAGCACCGGGGAGCTGTTTTTT. Its translation: CSVASLSTGELFF.

V is TRBV19 and J is TRBJ1-6; 9 positions match TRBD1. The CDR3 has 19 amino acids. The V gene's germline CDR1 is LNHDA and CDR2 SQIVND (reference sequence). Trimming cost V 5 bases and J 0 bases; bases outside gene matches: 11. The DNA of the CDR3 is TGTGCCAGTAGTCAACCGGGACAGGGCTGGAGCTCCTATAATTCACCCCTCCACTTT. Amino acid sequence: CASSQPGQGWSSYNSPLHF.

The chain carries TRBV20-1 and TRBJ2-1, with 10 bases identical to TRBD2. This CDR3 spans 14 amino acids. V shed 5 bases, J shed 5 bases, and the junction held 6 bases outside the gene matches. Per germline, CDR1 DFQATT and CDR2 SNEGSKA (reference sequence). CDR3 sequence: CSALGLAVNNEQFF. DNA for the CDR3: TGCAGTGCTCTTGGACTAGCGGTTAACAATGAGCAGTTCTTC.

This clonotype came up a few times. The chain uses TRBV4-1 and TRBJ2-3; the D is unclear. Per germline, CDR1 MGHRA and CDR2 YSYEKL. Between the trimmed V and J ends, which lost 0 bases and 3 bases, there was a span of 7 bases. The CDR3 loop spans 14 amino acids. The CDR3 DNA follows: TGCGCCAGCAGCCAAGAACGGCGGACAGATACGCAGTATTTT. Its translation is CASSQERRTDTQYF.

A note on this clonotype: This may come from a read error, since a much larger clone is one base off. The rearrangement uses TRBV11-2 and TRBJ2-5; possibly TRBD2 for D (5 bases). Deletions cut 1 base from V and 1 base from J, with 13 bases between. From germline, CDR1 is SGHAT and CDR2 FQNNGV. The CDR3 spans 16 residues. The CDR3 DNA reads TGTGCCAGCAGCTTAGCCCCCCCCGGGATCCAAGAGACCCAGTACTTC. Translated, it gives CASSLAPPGIQETQYF.

This clonotype was picked up many times. The rearrangement links TRBV6-1 to TRBJ2-7, with 7 bases identical to TRBD2. The CDR3 runs 15 residues. J gave up 5 bases and V 6 bases, and 13 bases lay outside the gene matches. Germline V gene data show CDR1 as MNHNS and CDR2 as SASEGT. The CDR3 reads CASSSELAPYNEQYF. CDR3 coding DNA: TGTGCCAGCAGCAGCGAACTAGCGCCGTACAACGAGCAGTACTTC.

The rearrangement uses TRBV9 and TRBJ2-1; D is tentatively TRBD1 or TRBD2 (5 bases each). In germline, CDR1 is SGDLS, CDR2 YYNGEE. The V and J ends lost 0 bases and 9 bases respectively, with 22 bases between them. The CDR3 contains 17 residues. CDR3 DNA sequence: TGTGCCAGCAGCGTAGTATCGGGGACGGTTAAAGTAGGTGAGCAGTTCTTC. It encodes CASSVVSGTVKVGEQFF.

This clonotype was found many times. The chain is built from TRBV2 and TRBJ1-2; 8 bases line up with TRBD1. Trimming took 5 bases from V and 8 from J; bases not matched to a gene: 10. Germline CDR1 reads SNHLY; CDR2 reads FYNNEI. This CDR3 contains 14 residues. The DNA of the CDR3 is TGTGCCAGCAGTCTACAAGGACAGGGAGGGGGCTACACCTTC. Its translation is CASSLQGQGGGYTF.

This clonotype turned up a few times. The chain is built from TRBV7-6 and TRBJ2-2; 7 nucleotides align to TRBD2. With V trimmed by 7 bases and J by 0 bases, 5 bases remained unmatched. The CDR3 is made up of 15 amino acids. Germline CDR1 reads SGHVS; CDR2 reads FNYEAQ. The DNA for the CDR3 is TGTGCCAGCAAGGCTAGCGGTTCGAACACCGGGGAGCTGTTTTTT. Residues: CASKASGSNTGELFF.

This clonotype appeared many times. This chain joins TRBV3-1 and TRBJ1-3; D ambiguous. Germline CDR1 reads LGHDT; CDR2 reads YNNKEL (reference sequence). V lost 4 bases and J 2 bases, leaving 15 bases between the germline ends. The CDR3 is 16 amino acids. CDR3 nucleotides: TGTGCCAGCAGCCTCTCTGCGCACGGTACTGGAAACACCATATATTTT. As protein: CASSLSAHGTGNTIYF.

This clonotype was seen repeatedly, ten times or more. The V gene is TRBV28, the J gene TRBJ2-3, with D maybe TRBD1 (5 bases). The CDR3 has 15 amino acids. Germline V gene lookup returns CDR1 MDHEN and CDR2 SYDVKM. Trimming stripped 7 bases from V and 4 bases from J, with 18 bases between. CDR3 in DNA: TGTGCCAGCAATGGCGGTTCCGTCAGGGCAGATACGCAGTATTTT. It yields the protein CASNGGSVRADTQYF.

The chain is built from TRBV24-1 and TRBJ2-2, with 11 bases fitting TRBD1. The CDR3 has 16 residues. V trimming: 0 bases; J trimming: 6 bases; junction bases outside the gene matches: 2. The germline V gene encodes CDR1 KGHDR and CDR2 SFDVKD. Here the CDR3 reads CATSDLGQGAAGELFF. The DNA for the CDR3 is TGTGCCACCAGTGATTTGGGACAGGGGGCCGCCGGGGAGCTGTTTTTT.

This clonotype has a count of ten or more. The J gene is TRBJ2-7, the V gene TRBV15, with TRBD2 matching 8 bases. Germline loops: CDR1 LNHNV, CDR2 YYDKDF (reference sequence). The V gene end was trimmed by 1 base and the J gene end by 4 bases; junction bases not matched to a gene: 3. This CDR3 comprises 14 residues. The CDR3 region has the DNA TGTGCCACCAGCAGAGTAGCGGGAAGTTACGAGCAGTACTTC. The encoded protein is CATSRVAGSYEQYF.

Many counts were recorded for this clonotype. This chain joins TRBV24-1 and TRBJ2-7; tentatively, D is TRBD1 (6 bases). V was clipped by 4 bases and J by 3 bases, with 6 bases between them. The CDR3 sequence is 12 residues long. CDR1 and CDR2 (germline): KGHDR, SFDVKD. Here the CDR3 reads CATSDRGYEQYF. In nucleotides, the CDR3 is TGTGCCACCAGTGACAGGGGCTACGAGCAGTACTTC.

This clonotype was counted between two and nine times. The CDR3, as DNA: TGTGCCAGCAACCGGAACTCCTACAATGAGCAGTTCTTC. Its protein product is CASNRNSYNEQFF. This rearrangement joins TRBV2 to TRBJ2-1; D uncertain. V was shortened by 7 bases and J by 0 bases, with 7 bases between the two germline ends. This CDR3 comprises 13 residues. CDR1 is SNHLY and CDR2 is FYNNEI in the germline V gene.

This clonotype showed up many times. The chain has TRBV20-1 and TRBJ2-3; D perhaps matches TRBD2 (5 bases). The CDR3 spans 17 residues. Per germline, CDR1 DFQATT and CDR2 SNEGSKA (reference sequence). V was trimmed by 4 bases and J by 4 bases, leaving 24 bases between them. CDR3 sequence reads: CSATGGTRPIFADTQYF. The CDR3, as DNA: TGCAGTGCTACGGGCGGAACTAGACCAATTTTTGCAGATACGCAGTATTTT.

As concerns this clonotype: This could be a read error, since a much larger clone is one nucleotide away. The chain combines TRBV12-3 or TRBV12-4 with TRBJ1-4; TRBD1 matches at 8 bases. The CDR3 spans 14 residues. Here the CDR3 reads CAGSFRTGSEKLFF. CDR3 in DNA: TGTGCCGGCAGTTTTCGGACAGGGAGCGAAAAACTGTTTTTT.

This clonotype showed up just a few times. The chain uses TRBV12-3 or TRBV12-4 and TRBJ1-1; no reliable D call. V was trimmed by 4 bases and J by 0 bases, leaving 3 bases between them. The CDR3 is 12 residues long. The CDR3 loop reads CASSWLNTEAFF. CDR3 DNA sequence: TGTGCCAGCAGTTGGTTGAACACTGAAGCTTTCTTT.

This clonotype was seen repeatedly, ten times or more. This chain joins TRBV6-1 and TRBJ2-7; D perhaps matches TRBD2 (5 bases). Germline lookup yields CDR1 MNHNS and CDR2 SASEGT. V was clipped by 0 bases and J by 1 base, with 7 bases between them. The CDR3 has 14 residues. The CDR3 coding sequence is TGTGCCAGCAGTGAAGCCCCGGGATCCTACGAGCAGTACTTC. Encoded protein: CASSEAPGSYEQYF.

V and J are TRBV28 and TRBJ2-2; 12 bases map to TRBD2. The CDR3 totals 17 residues. Germline CDR1 reads MDHEN; CDR2 reads SYDVKM. V lost 6 bases to trimming and J lost 5 bases; unmatched junction nucleotides: 10. The DNA of the CDR3 is TGTGCCAGCAGCCTCGGGGGACTAGCGGGCGCGACCGGGGAGCTGTTTTTT. Translating it yields CASSLGGLAGATGELFF.

This clonotype was seen ten or more times. The chain employs TRBV11-2 and TRBJ2-3; the D is unclear. V gave up 3 bases and J gave up 1 base, with 8 bases separating them. The CDR3 runs to 14 residues. Germline lookup yields CDR1 SGHAT and CDR2 FQNNGV. Here the CDR3 DNA reads TGTGCCAGCAGCTTTGGCGACGGCACAGATACGCAGTATTTT. Translating it yields CASSFGDGTDTQYF.

Concerning this clonotype itself: A junction end diverges from the germline sequence, so it may reflect a read error. The V call is TRBV5-6, the J call TRBJ2-1; D may correspond to TRBD1 or TRBD2 (5 bases each). The CDR3 is 13 residues long. In germline, CDR1 is SGHDT, CDR2 YYEEEE. CDR3 DNA: TGTGCCAGCAGCTTGTCGGGGCGTGATGAGCAGTCCTTC. Translating gives CASSLSGRDEQSF.